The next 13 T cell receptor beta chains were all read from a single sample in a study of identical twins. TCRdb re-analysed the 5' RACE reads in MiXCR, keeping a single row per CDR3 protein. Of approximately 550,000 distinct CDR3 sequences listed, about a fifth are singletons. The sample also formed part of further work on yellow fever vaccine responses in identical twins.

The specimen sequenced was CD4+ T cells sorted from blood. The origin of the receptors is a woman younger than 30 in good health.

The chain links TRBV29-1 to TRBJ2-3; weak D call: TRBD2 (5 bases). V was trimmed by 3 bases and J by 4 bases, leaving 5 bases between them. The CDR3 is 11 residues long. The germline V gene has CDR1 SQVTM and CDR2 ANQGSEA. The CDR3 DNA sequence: TGCAGCGTTGAGAGGGCAGATACGCAGTATTTT. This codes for CSVERADTQYF.

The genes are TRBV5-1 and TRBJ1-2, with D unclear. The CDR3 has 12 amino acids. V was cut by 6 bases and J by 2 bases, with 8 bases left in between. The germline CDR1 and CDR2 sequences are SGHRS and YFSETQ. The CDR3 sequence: CASTGENYGYTF. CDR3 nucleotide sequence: TGCGCCAGCACTGGAGAGAACTATGGCTACACCTTC.

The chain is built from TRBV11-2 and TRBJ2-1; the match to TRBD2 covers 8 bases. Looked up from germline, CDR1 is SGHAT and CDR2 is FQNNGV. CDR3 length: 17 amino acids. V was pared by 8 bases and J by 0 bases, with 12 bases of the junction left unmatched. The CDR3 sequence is CASRSRGSGTSYNEQFF. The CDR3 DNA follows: TGTGCCAGCCGCAGCCGGGGTAGCGGGACCTCCTACAATGAGCAGTTCTTC.

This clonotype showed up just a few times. CDR3 nucleotides: TGCAGCGTTGAAGATACTTGGTCGTACAATGAGCAGTTCTTC. Translating it yields CSVEDTWSYNEQFF. The chain combines TRBV29-1 with TRBJ2-1; no firm D call. Trimming took off 0 bases at V and 4 bases at J, with 10 bases between the two ends. The CDR3 spans 14 residues. CDR1 SQVTM and CDR2 ANQGSEA come from the germline V gene.

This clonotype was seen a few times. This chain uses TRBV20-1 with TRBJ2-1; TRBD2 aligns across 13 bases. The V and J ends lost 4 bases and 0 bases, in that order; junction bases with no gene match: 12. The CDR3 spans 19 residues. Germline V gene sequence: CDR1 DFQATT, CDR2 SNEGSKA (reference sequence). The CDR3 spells CSATRLAGGTLSSYNEQFF. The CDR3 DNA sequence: TGCAGTGCTACAAGACTAGCGGGAGGCACACTTAGCTCCTACAATGAGCAGTTCTTC.

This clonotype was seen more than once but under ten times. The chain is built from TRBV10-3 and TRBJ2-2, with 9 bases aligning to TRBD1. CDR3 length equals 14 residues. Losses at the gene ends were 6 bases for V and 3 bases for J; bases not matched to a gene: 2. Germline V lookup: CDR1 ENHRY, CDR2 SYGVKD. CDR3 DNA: TGTGCCATCAGAAGGACAGGGGACACCGGGGAGCTGTTTTTT. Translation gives CAIRRTGDTGELFF.

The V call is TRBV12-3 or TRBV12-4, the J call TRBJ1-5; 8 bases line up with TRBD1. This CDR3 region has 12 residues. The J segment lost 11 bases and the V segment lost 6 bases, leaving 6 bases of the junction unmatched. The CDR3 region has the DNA TGTGCCAGCAGCCAGGGACAGGCAGCCCAGCATTTT. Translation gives CASSQGQAAQHF.

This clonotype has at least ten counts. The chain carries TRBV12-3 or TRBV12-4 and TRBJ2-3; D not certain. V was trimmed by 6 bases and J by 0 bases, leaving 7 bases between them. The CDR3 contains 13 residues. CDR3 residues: CASRTPSTDTQYF. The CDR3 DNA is TGTGCCAGCAGGACTCCCAGCACAGATACGCAGTATTTT.

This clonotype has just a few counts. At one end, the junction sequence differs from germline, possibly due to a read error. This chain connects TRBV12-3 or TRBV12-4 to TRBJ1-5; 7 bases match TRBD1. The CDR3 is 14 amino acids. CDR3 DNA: TGTGCCAGCAATTTAGGGGGCTTCAATCAGCCCCAGCATTTT. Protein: CASNLGGFNQPQHF.

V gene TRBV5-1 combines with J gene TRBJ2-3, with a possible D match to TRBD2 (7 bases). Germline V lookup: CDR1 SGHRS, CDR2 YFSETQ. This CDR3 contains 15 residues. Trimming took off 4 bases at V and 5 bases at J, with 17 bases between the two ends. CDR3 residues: CASSPEGGLGDTQYF. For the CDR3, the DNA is TGCGCCAGCAGCCCGGAGGGGGGGCTTGGAGATACGCAGTATTTT.

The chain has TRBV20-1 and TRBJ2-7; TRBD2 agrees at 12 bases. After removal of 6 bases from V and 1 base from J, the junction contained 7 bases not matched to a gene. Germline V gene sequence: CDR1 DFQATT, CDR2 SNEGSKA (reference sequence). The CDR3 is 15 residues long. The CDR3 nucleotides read TGCAGTGCCACTCTAGCGGGAGGGCCGTCCTACGAGCAGTACTTC. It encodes CSATLAGGPSYEQYF.

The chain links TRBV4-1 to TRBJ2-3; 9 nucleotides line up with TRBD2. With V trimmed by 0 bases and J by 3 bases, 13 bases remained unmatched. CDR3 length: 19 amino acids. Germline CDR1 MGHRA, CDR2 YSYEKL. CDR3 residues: CASSQDGEAAGGMTDTQYF. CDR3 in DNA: TGCGCCAGCAGCCAAGATGGAGAGGCAGCGGGAGGAATGACAGATACGCAGTATTTT.

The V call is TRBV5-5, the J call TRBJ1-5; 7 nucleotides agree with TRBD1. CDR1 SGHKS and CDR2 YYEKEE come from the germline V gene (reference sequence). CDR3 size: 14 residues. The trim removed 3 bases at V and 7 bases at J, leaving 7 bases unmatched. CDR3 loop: CASSSRQGFQPQHF. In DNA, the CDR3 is TGTGCCAGCAGCTCCCGACAGGGTTTCCAGCCCCAGCATTTT.